Listed here are 32 T cell receptor beta chains from one sample, sequenced in a study of T cells in Graves' hyperthyroidism and ophthalmopathy (dated by TCRdb to the late 2010s). The library was prepared using multiplex PCR. Sequencing was performed on an Illumina HiSeq 2000. The TCR beta CDR3 regions were amplified from RNA transcripts. For the first round of RT-PCR on the TCR CDR3, the HTBI primer set was used together with the Qiagen OneStep RT-PCR kit. TCRdb trimmed public reads at Q25 via fastp, called clones via MiXCR and kept in-frame beta chains. One record per CDR3 amino acid sequence lists the most common genes and DNA. Counted in this sample were around 300,000 distinct CDR3 sequences; roughly an eighth of them appeared once. The ten largest clonotypes hold approximately 35% of the sample. The sample consisted of blood. The origin of the receptors is a woman aged 40 to 55 with Graves' ophthalmopathy.

The chain has TRBV5-1 and TRBJ1-6; 10 nucleotides match TRBD1. V lost 4 bases to trimming and J lost 10 bases; unmatched junction nucleotides: 11. The CDR3 totals 16 residues. Germline lookup yields CDR1 SGHRS and CDR2 YFSETQ. CDR3 bases: TGCGCCAGCAGCGACTCCGGGACAGGGGTAAACTCACCCCTCCACTTT. This codes for CASSDSGTGVNSPLHF.

This clonotype has at least ten counts. V is TRBV2 and J is TRBJ2-2; D gene unclear. This CDR3 has 15 residues. Trimming shortened V by 4 bases and J by 2 bases, and 11 bases separated the two germline ends. Germline V gives CDR1 SNHLY, CDR2 FYNNEI. CDR3 DNA sequence: TGTGCCAGCAGTGTGCCAGCTTTAAACACCGGGGAGCTGTTTTTT. Encoded protein: CASSVPALNTGELFF.

Turning to this clonotype: One junction end does not reproduce the germline sequence, and a read error may be involved. The CDR3 is CASRSDSYSSPLHF. The CDR3 DNA reads TGTGCCTCGCGGTCGGACTCCTATAGTTCACCCCTCCACTTT. The J gene is TRBJ1-6, the V gene TRBV10-3, with D hard to call. CDR3 length equals 14 residues. Germline assignment: CDR1 ENHRY and CDR2 SYGVKD.

This clonotype was seen only a few times. The genes are TRBV11-2 and TRBJ2-2; D not certain. The CDR3 loop spans 15 amino acids. Deletions cut 1 base from V and 7 bases from J, with 13 bases between. CDR1 and CDR2 (germline): SGHAT, FQNNGV. CDR3 DNA: TGTGCCAGCAGCTTAGTCCGGCCAGTTGGCGGGGAGCTGTTTTTT. This sequence encodes CASSLVRPVGGELFF. Full variable domain (missing parts from reference TRBV11-2 and TRBJ2-2): EAGVAQSPRYKIIEKRQSVAFWCNPISGHATLYWYQQILGQGPKLLIQFQNNGVVDDSQLPKDRFSAERLKGVDSTLKIQPAKLEDSAVYLCASSLVRPVGGELFFGEGSRLTVL.

Concerning this clonotype itself: This may be a read error: a much more frequent sequence differs by one nucleotide. The rearrangement uses TRBV19 and TRBJ2-5, with no clear D. V was shortened by 2 bases and J by 9 bases, with 10 bases between the two germline ends. The CDR3 loop spans 12 amino acids. Germline CDR1 LNHDA, CDR2 SQIVND (reference sequence). CDR3 loop: CASSITPEAQYF. In DNA form, the CDR3 reads TGTGCCAGTAGTATAACCCCCGAGGCCCAGTACTTC. Full variable domain (rest looked up from reference TRBV19 and TRBJ2-5): DGGITQSPKYLFRKEGQNVTLSCEQNLNHDAMYWYRQDPGQGLRLIYYSQIVNDFQKGDIAEGYSVSREKKESFPLTVTSAQKNPTAFYLCASSITPEAQYFGPGTRLLVL.

This clonotype has a count of ten or more. V and J are TRBV27 and TRBJ2-1, with D possibly TRBD1 on 5 matching bases. Germline lookup yields CDR1 MNHEY and CDR2 SMNVEV (reference sequence). V was clipped by 3 bases and J by 7 bases, with 10 bases between them. The CDR3 spans 13 residues. In DNA, the CDR3 is TGTGCCAGCAGTTTCCAGGGTTTAAATGAGCAGTTCTTC. It yields the protein CASSFQGLNEQFF.

The V gene is TRBV5-5, the J gene TRBJ2-2; weak D call: TRBD2 (6 bases). V was trimmed by 2 bases and J by 6 bases, leaving 23 bases between them. Germline CDR1 SGHKS, CDR2 YYEKEE (reference sequence). This CDR3 spans 18 amino acids. The CDR3 here is CASSLMDGGRFKSGELFF. DNA of the CDR3: TGTGCCAGCAGCTTAATGGACGGGGGTAGATTTAAATCCGGGGAGCTGTTTTTT. Drawing the rest from reference TRBV5-5 and TRBJ2-2, the complete variable domain is DAGVTQSPTHLIKTRGQQVTLRCSPISGHKSVSWYQQVLGQGPQFIFQYYEKEERGRGNFPDRFSARQFPNYSSELNVNALLLGDSALYLCASSLMDGGRFKSGELFFGEGSRLTVL.

This clonotype was counted ten times or more. This chain connects TRBV6-2 or TRBV6-3 to TRBJ2-5, with 7 nucleotides matching TRBD2. The CDR3 length is 14 residues. Trimming removed 3 bases from V and 2 bases from J; junction bases left unmatched: 3. CDR1 MNHEY and CDR2 SVGEGT come from the germline V gene. CDR3 nucleotide sequence: TGTGCCAGCAGTTATACTAGCGCGCAAGAGACCCAGTACTTC. Protein: CASSYTSAQETQYF.

The chain couples TRBV7-9 to TRBJ2-7; a weak D match, TRBD1 (7 bases). CDR1 is SEHNR and CDR2 is FQNEAQ in the germline V gene (reference sequence). This CDR3 comprises 15 residues. Trimming left V 2 bases short and J 2 bases short, with 13 bases between. The DNA for the CDR3 is TGTGCCAGCAGCTTACCAGGCGGGACAGCCTACGAGCAGTACTTC. Its translation: CASSLPGGTAYEQYF. The complete variable domain, with remaining parts taken from reference TRBV7-9 and TRBJ2-7, reads DTGVSQNPRHKITKRGQNVTFRCDPISEHNRLYWYRQTLGQGPEFLTYFQNEAQLEKSRLLSDRFSAERPKGSFSTLEIQRTEQGDSAMYLCASSLPGGTAYEQYFGPGTRLTVT.

This clonotype showed up many times. The gene calls are TRBV6-1 and TRBJ1-6, with D tentatively TRBD1 (6 bases). The V gene's germline CDR1 is MNHNS and CDR2 SASEGT. The CDR3 runs 14 residues. V was clipped by 7 bases and J by 7 bases, with 14 bases between them. The chain's CDR3 is CASTLVQGNSPLHF. In DNA, the CDR3 is TGTGCCAGCACCCTTGTGCAGGGGAATTCACCCCTCCACTTT.

This clonotype was seen more than once but under ten times. The CDR3 loop reads CAWSGAGLKSNQPQHF. In DNA form, the CDR3 reads TGTGCCTGGAGTGGGGCAGGGTTAAAAAGCAATCAGCCCCAGCATTTT. The J gene is TRBJ1-5, the V gene TRBV30; a possible D gene is TRBD1 (5 bases). Trimming removed 1 base from V and 1 base from J, with 14 bases in between. This CDR3 contains 16 residues. Germline V lookup: CDR1 GTSNPN, CDR2 SVGIG (reference sequence). The full variable domain, completed using reference TRBV30 and TRBJ1-5, is SQTIHQWPATLVQPVGSPLSLECTVEGTSNPNLYWYRQAAGRGLQLLFYSVGIGQISSEVPQNLSASRPQDRQFILSSKKLLLSDSGFYLCAWSGAGLKSNQPQHFGDGTRLSIL.

This clonotype was seen repeatedly, ten times or more. The V and J genes are TRBV20-1 and TRBJ1-2, with D possibly matching TRBD1 (5 bases). Trimming took off 7 bases at V and 0 bases at J, with 12 bases between the two ends. The CDR3 extends over 13 amino acids. Germline CDR1 DFQATT, CDR2 SNEGSKA (reference sequence). The CDR3 nucleotides are TGCAGTGGCTTCGGGGGGGCTAACTATGGCTACACCTTC. Protein sequence: CSGFGGANYGYTF.

J is TRBJ2-1 and V is TRBV20-1; D possibly uses TRBD1 or TRBD2 (7 bases each). The CDR3 spans 13 residues. Per the germline V gene, CDR1 is DFQATT and CDR2 is SNEGSKA (reference sequence). Trimming pared 3 bases from V and 8 bases from J, leaving 14 bases between. The CDR3 here is CSARFQGGHEQFF. The CDR3 DNA reads TGCAGTGCTAGGTTTCAGGGGGGGCATGAGCAGTTCTTC.

V usage is TRBV19 and J usage is TRBJ2-7; possible D gene TRBD1, 5 bases. Trimming cost V 0 bases and J 3 bases, with 15 bases left between them. CDR3 length equals 16 residues. In germline, CDR1 is LNHDA, CDR2 SQIVND (reference sequence). CDR3 DNA: TGTGCCAGTAGTATAGATGGGGCAGGAAGGATCTACGAGCAGTACTTC. It encodes CASSIDGAGRIYEQYF.

This clonotype was seen repeatedly, ten times or more. The chain combines TRBV11-2 with TRBJ2-5; the D is unclear. This CDR3 has 13 residues. Germline V gene data show CDR1 as SGHAT and CDR2 as FQNNGV. Trimming shortened V by 0 bases and J by 1 base, and 3 bases separated the two germline ends. CDR3 coding DNA: TGTGCCAGCAGCTTAGAGATCCAAGAGACCCAGTACTTC. This encodes CASSLEIQETQYF.

In this sample, this clonotype turned up many times. The V call is TRBV20-1, the J call TRBJ2-1; tentatively, D is TRBD1 (5 bases). V lost 5 bases, J lost 2 bases, and 13 bases lay in between. This CDR3 contains 14 residues. Germline assignment: CDR1 DFQATT and CDR2 SNEGSKA (reference sequence). CDR3 loop: CSALDSQTYNEQFF. The CDR3 DNA reads TGCAGTGCTCTTGACAGTCAAACCTACAATGAGCAGTTCTTC.

The J gene is TRBJ2-2, the V gene TRBV30; D remains ambiguous. The length of the CDR3 is 14 residues. Trimming removed 0 bases from V and 1 base from J, with 6 bases in between. Germline CDR1 is GTSNPN and CDR2 is SVGIG (reference sequence). CDR3 residues: CAWSVVMNTGELFF. The CDR3 DNA follows: TGTGCCTGGAGTGTAGTAATGAACACCGGGGAGCTGTTTTTT.

The chain has TRBV24-1 and TRBJ1-1; no clear D gene. Germline V gene sequence: CDR1 KGHDR, CDR2 SFDVKD. The V gene lost 4 bases and the J gene lost 2 bases, with 4 bases spanning the gap. The CDR3 sequence is 12 residues long. The CDR3 region has the DNA TGTGCCACCAGTGACCGAAACACTGAAGCTTTCTTT. Translation: CATSDRNTEAFF.

The rearrangement uses TRBV7-8 and TRBJ2-5; 9 bases match TRBD1. The CDR3 totals 14 residues. Per germline, CDR1 SGHVS and CDR2 FQNEAQ. J was trimmed by 4 bases and V by 4 bases; bases with no gene match: 4. For the CDR3, the DNA is TGTGCCAGCAGCTGGACAGGGGATCGAGAGACCCAGTACTTC. Its protein product is CASSWTGDRETQYF. Supplemented by reference TRBV7-8 and TRBJ2-5, the full variable domain reads GAGVSQSPRYKVAKRGQDVALRCDPISGHVSLFWYQQALGQGPEFLTYFQNEAQLDKSGLPSDRFFAERPEGSVSTLKIQRTQQEDSAVYLCASSWTGDRETQYFGPGTRLLVL.

This clonotype occurred many times. The chain carries TRBV11-2 and TRBJ1-4; the D gene is possibly TRBD1 (5 bases). Deletions cut 6 bases from V and 1 base from J, with 12 bases between. This CDR3 is 15 amino acids long. Per the germline V gene, CDR1 is SGHAT and CDR2 is FQNNGV. Here the CDR3 reads CASRLLGETNEKLFF. The CDR3 nucleotides are TGTGCCAGCAGGTTGTTAGGGGAAACTAATGAAAAACTGTTTTTT.

This clonotype occurred a few times. The chain combines TRBV6-5 with TRBJ2-1; 12 bases line up with TRBD2. The CDR3 spans 15 residues. Looked up from germline, CDR1 is MNHEY and CDR2 is SVGAGI. The ends lost 2 bases at V and 9 bases at J; junction bases unmatched: 5. For the CDR3, the DNA is TGTGCCAGCAGTTACCTAGCGGGGGGGCCGGGTGAGCAGTTCTTC. This gives the protein CASSYLAGGPGEQFF.

On this clonotype: A much larger clone sits a single nucleotide away, making a read error possible. V and J are TRBV28 and TRBJ2-7; 7 nucleotides align to TRBD1. This CDR3 comprises 12 residues. Germline CDR1 MDHEN, CDR2 SYDVKM. Here the CDR3 DNA reads TGTGTCAGCAGAGGGGACAGCTACGAGCAGTACTTC. This codes for CVSRGDSYEQYF.

This clonotype was detected only a few times. This chain joins TRBV9 and TRBJ2-2; D gene uncertain. The CDR3 is made up of 13 amino acids. V lost 4 bases and J lost 1, with 5 bases in between. Germline values: CDR1 SGDLS, CDR2 YYNGEE. The CDR3 region is CASSPENTGELFF. Here the CDR3 DNA reads TGTGCCAGCAGCCCAGAGAACACCGGGGAGCTGTTTTTT.

In this sample, this clonotype turned up many times. The V gene is TRBV24-1, the J gene TRBJ1-2; possible D gene TRBD1, 5 bases. V dropped 5 bases and J dropped 2 bases, with 5 bases sitting between them. The CDR3 loop spans 12 amino acids. Germline V gene sequence: CDR1 KGHDR, CDR2 SFDVKD. CDR3 coding DNA: TGTGCCACCAGTGGGGGGAACTATGGCTACACCTTC. It is translated as CATSGGNYGYTF.

The rearrangement uses TRBV30 and TRBJ2-7; the match to TRBD2 covers 7 bases. Germline CDR1 is GTSNPN and CDR2 is SVGIG (reference sequence). This CDR3 is 15 amino acids long. Losses at the gene ends were 0 bases for V and 0 bases for J; bases not matched to a gene: 5. The CDR3 reads CAWSVLASSSYEQYF. CDR3 nucleotide sequence: TGTGCCTGGAGTGTACTAGCGTCGAGCTCCTACGAGCAGTACTTC.

This clonotype was detected many times. The chain carries TRBV7-2 and TRBJ2-1, with 9 bases aligning to TRBD2. Germline CDR1 SGHTA, CDR2 FQGNSA. The CDR3 has 14 residues. V lost 3 bases to trimming and J lost 7 bases; unmatched junction nucleotides: 4. The CDR3 loop reads CASSFPSGNNEQFF. The CDR3 region has the DNA TGTGCCAGCAGCTTCCCTAGCGGGAATAATGAGCAGTTCTTC.

This clonotype was counted at least ten times. V is TRBV6-2 or TRBV6-3 and J is TRBJ1-2; D is unclear. Germline CDR1 MNHEY, CDR2 SVGEGT. The CDR3 sequence is 15 residues long. V was trimmed by 6 bases and J by 5 bases, leaving 19 bases between them. This CDR3 reads CASRRGSDQGYGYTF. CDR3 nucleotide sequence: TGTGCCAGCAGACGCGGGTCCGACCAAGGGTATGGCTACACCTTC.

The chain has TRBV12-3 or TRBV12-4 and TRBJ2-7; 8 nucleotides match TRBD2. There are 12 residues in the CDR3. J lost 6 bases, V lost 6 bases, and 4 bases had no gene match. The CDR3 DNA sequence: TGTGCCAGCAGACCCGGGACTAGCGAGCAGTACTTC. Its protein product is CASRPGTSEQYF.

CDR3 loop: CASSHQDRVYGYTF. CDR3 DNA: TGTGCCAGCAGCCACCAAGACAGGGTCTATGGCTACACCTTC. The chain has TRBV16 and TRBJ1-2, with 7 bases matching TRBD1. J lost 4 bases, V lost 3 bases, and 5 bases had no gene match. The V gene's germline CDR1 is KGHSY and CDR2 FQNENV. CDR3 length equals 14 residues.

This clonotype was detected many times. The V gene is TRBV7-9, the J gene TRBJ1-5; D is uncertain. The germline V gene encodes CDR1 SEHNR and CDR2 FQNEAQ (reference sequence). CDR3 length: 13 residues. Trimming took 4 bases from V and 6 from J, leaving 10 bases between them. Written as DNA, the CDR3 is TGTGCCAGCAGCTCCGGGTATCCTCAGCCCCAGCATTTT. This translates into CASSSGYPQPQHF.

The CDR3 nucleotides read TGCAGTGCGGACCAGGCAGGGCGATTCGGCGAGCAGTACTTC. The encoded protein is CSADQAGRFGEQYF. The rearrangement joins TRBV20-1 to TRBJ2-7, with D tentatively TRBD1 (5 bases). CDR1 and CDR2 (germline): DFQATT, SNEGSKA (reference sequence). The length of the CDR3 is 14 residues. V shed 6 bases and J shed 6 bases, with 21 bases lying between them.

This clonotype was recorded at least ten times. The rearrangement links TRBV12-3 or TRBV12-4 to TRBJ2-5; D unresolved. This CDR3 has 14 amino acids. Between the trimmed V and J ends, which lost 2 bases and 1 base, there was a span of 8 bases. CDR3 protein: CASSLNPLQETQYF. CDR3 nucleotide sequence: TGTGCCAGCAGTTTAAATCCGCTCCAAGAGACCCAGTACTTC.